This T cell receptor (beta chain) was identified in a study of blood T cell repertoires in COVID-19 (TCRdb year 2020). About the full investigation: Collaborator samples came from the United States, Italy and Spain and covered acute and convalescent phases of COVID-19. The material from the prospective study consisted of cDNA or gDNA derived from T cells, B-cell-depleted T cells, or PBMCs. Subjects who had been exposed to COVID-19, were actively infected with it, or had recovered from it provided the deeply sampled blood TCRbeta repertoires that made up the dataset. The repertoires were released in a freely available public database meant as a resource for research on the immune response to SARS-CoV-2. The samples were drawn from two sources: the first 160 participants of the ongoing ImmuneRACE study, and some 1,300 subjects contributed by 6 global collaborators. A de-identified subject ID, COVID-19 status, age in years and sex were almost always included in the sample metadata. Where HLA class I and class II types were available, the types were taken from metadata supplied by the sample provider, not from assay-based typing.

As regards this clone: The antigen this receptor binds is unknown. Base qualities are missing; no much larger clone stands one base away.

One collaborating source in Seattle enrolled patients while the patients were actively infected and followed the patients over time throughout the course of disease. Collaborating institutions collected whole blood in K2EDTA tubes following their own protocols. For TCRbeta analysis, collaborators shipped samples in one of three forms: frozen whole blood, isolated PBMCs, or DNA extracted from either of those sample types. The CDR3 holds 14 amino acids from the cysteine to the phenylalanine. The DNA shown is the 42-base CDR3, in frame from base 1. CDR1 is given as MNHEY and CDR2 as SVGAGI, both from the germline V gene. V is pared back by 6 bases and J by 3 bases, with 12 bases lying between the germline termini. What the study reported, not specific to this receptor: The quantity of clinical and demographic metadata differed by source and by participant and was supplied without curation.

TCRbeta CDR3 regions were amplified from genomic DNA by means of the immunoSEQ Assay, a bias-controlled multiplex PCR. Concerning the study's data processing: Within the assay, amplification of reference gene primers was used to estimate how many nucleated cells each sample contained. Sequence reads were collapsed and filtered to measure the absolute abundance of every unique TCRbeta CDR3 rearrangement. Productive Simpson clonality was computed per sample as the square root of Simpson's diversity index over productive rearrangements. Sourced from immuneACCESS, this table was stored by TCRdb with only in-frame sequences that have V and J called. A share of the clones is absent; for the studies checked, an unresolved V gene accounts for under half, and the remainder has no known explanation. The D gene and trimming were derived from the DNA, and the V and J assignments and clone size from that table. The sample table contains approximately 320,000 clones; only one count was recorded for around 92% of them. Approximately 10% of the sample is held by the ten biggest clonotypes.

The rearrangement combines TRBV6-5 with TRBJ2-1, with TRBD2 perhaps the D gene, on 6 matching bases. The clonotype comes from a woman aged 25 to 39 with COVID-19, enrolled during active disease. Sequencing was carried out using peripheral blood. The CDR3 region: CASSQRAYYNEQFF. The base sequence is TGTGCCAGCAGCCAGCGGGCTTACTACAATGAGCAGTTCTTC.